Following are 20 T cell receptor beta chains from one sample sequenced in a study of CD8 T cells in ankylosing spondylitis. TCRdb itself ran the 5' RACE reads through MiXCR, one entry per CDR3 protein. The sample lists about 340,000 distinct CDR3 sequences; about 15% were seen once. Sequenced material: blood, either unsorted or a sorted T cell fraction (not recorded which). The receptors were sampled from a male donor with ankylosing spondylitis or in good health (not recorded which).

This clonotype has a handful of counts. The rearrangement joins TRBV20-1 to TRBJ2-2; 8 bases map to TRBD2. Germline V gives CDR1 DFQATT, CDR2 SNEGSKA (reference sequence). V was clipped by 2 bases and J by 6 bases; unmatched bases: 8. The CDR3 extends over 15 amino acids. CDR3 loop: CSARRPGGLSGELFF. CDR3 coding DNA: TGCAGTGCTAGACGGCCGGGGGGGCTCTCCGGGGAGCTGTTTTTT.

In this sample, this clonotype turned up a few times. V usage is TRBV3-1 and J usage is TRBJ2-2, with D maybe TRBD1 (6 bases). Germline lookup yields CDR1 LGHDT and CDR2 YNNKEL (reference sequence). The CDR3 spans 15 residues. Trimming took 5 bases from V and 8 from J, leaving 18 bases between them. CDR3 sequence: CASSLTGQIRGELFF. Here the CDR3 DNA reads TGTGCCAGCAGCTTGACGGGACAAATCCGAGGGGAGCTGTTTTTT.

This clonotype was recorded a few times. This chain links TRBV5-1 with TRBJ2-1; 9 positions agree with TRBD1. Looked up from germline, CDR1 is SGHRS and CDR2 is YFSETQ. This CDR3 contains 16 residues. V shed 0 bases and J 1 base; nucleotides not matched to a gene: 2. In DNA form, the CDR3 reads TGCGCCAGCAGCTTGGGAGGACAGGGGTCCTACAATGAGCAGTTCTTC. Its translation: CASSLGGQGSYNEQFF.

This clonotype was seen more than once but under ten times. The rearrangement links TRBV25-1 to TRBJ1-2, with 8 nucleotides matching TRBD1. The germline CDR1 and CDR2 sequences are MGHDK and SYGVNS. There are 13 residues in the CDR3. The V and J ends lost 6 bases and 4 bases, in that order; junction bases with no gene match: 4. The CDR3 coding sequence is TGTGCCAGCAGGGAGACAGGGGTCTATGGCTACACCTTC. It is translated as CASRETGVYGYTF.

This clonotype was seen a few times. This chain connects TRBV29-1 to TRBJ2-1; 9 bases match TRBD2. This CDR3 has 15 residues. V lost 3 bases and J lost 4; bases outside the gene matches: 7. Germline V gene data show CDR1 as SQVTM and CDR2 as ANQGSEA. The CDR3 region has the DNA TGCAGCGTTGAGGGAGTAGCGGGGGCTTACAATGAGCAGTTCTTC. Amino acid sequence: CSVEGVAGAYNEQFF.

This chain links TRBV20-1 with TRBJ1-1; unclear D gene. Germline V CDR1 and CDR2: DFQATT, SNEGSKA (reference sequence). The CDR3 has 12 residues. The V gene lost 3 bases and the J gene lost 1 base, with 6 bases spanning the gap. This chain's CDR3 is CSASLANTEAFF. DNA for the CDR3: TGCAGTGCTAGTCTCGCGAACACTGAAGCTTTCTTT.

This clonotype was detected ten times or more. V gene TRBV12-3 or TRBV12-4 combines with J gene TRBJ2-3; D unclear. V was shortened by 1 base and J by 4 bases, with 15 bases between the two germline ends. The length of the CDR3 is 16 residues. DNA of the CDR3: TGTGCCAGCAGTTTAGATCTCTTCGGCAGCGCAGATACGCAGTATTTT. This encodes CASSLDLFGSADTQYF.

The chain links TRBV15 to TRBJ1-2; no clear D gene. V gave up 0 bases and J gave up 4 bases, with 9 bases separating them. Germline CDR1 reads LNHNV; CDR2 reads YYDKDF (reference sequence). This CDR3 has 14 amino acids. The CDR3: CATSRDLQSYGYTF. CDR3 DNA: TGTGCCACCAGCAGAGATCTACAGTCCTATGGCTACACCTTC.

Many counts were recorded for this clonotype. The V gene is TRBV12-3 or TRBV12-4, the J gene TRBJ2-5; TRBD2 agrees at 8 bases. V was clipped by 3 bases and J by 5 bases; unmatched bases: 2. The CDR3 extends over 13 amino acids. In DNA form, the CDR3 reads TGTGCCAGCAGTTTGGGACTAGTTGAGACCCAGTACTTC. This translates into CASSLGLVETQYF.

A single count supports this clonotype. CDR3 sequence reads: CASSQDLGPQETQYF. The DNA of the CDR3 is TGTGCCAGCAGCCAAGATTTGGGACCTCAAGAGACCCAGTACTTC. The genes are TRBV3-1 and TRBJ2-5; D may match TRBD1 or TRBD2 (5 bases each). The CDR3 has 15 residues. The V gene's germline CDR1 is LGHDT and CDR2 YNNKEL (reference sequence). V lost 0 bases and J 2 bases, leaving 10 bases between the germline ends.

The table lists this clonotype with a few counts. The chain uses TRBV12-3 or TRBV12-4 and TRBJ2-3; TRBD2 matches at 7 bases. V was pared by 0 bases and J by 0 bases, with 3 bases of the junction left unmatched. The length of the CDR3 is 16 residues. CDR3: CASSLASGTSTDTQYF. In DNA, the CDR3 is TGTGCCAGCAGTTTAGCGAGCGGGACTAGCACAGATACGCAGTATTTT.

The chain combines TRBV29-1 with TRBJ2-2, with D tentatively TRBD1 (6 bases). The germline V gene encodes CDR1 SQVTM and CDR2 ANQGSEA. The CDR3 is 12 residues long. V gave up 5 bases and J gave up 7 bases, with 11 bases separating them. The CDR3 bases are TGCAGCGTTATAGGGGGACGCGGGGAGCTGTTTTTT. It codes for CSVIGGRGELFF.

A few counts support this clonotype. The chain recombines TRBV5-1 with TRBJ1-2; no firm D call. V gave up 0 bases and J gave up 4 bases, with 10 bases separating them. Germline lookup yields CDR1 SGHRS and CDR2 YFSETQ. The CDR3 length is 14 residues. Here the CDR3 reads CASSLDVTSYGYTF. The CDR3 DNA follows: TGCGCCAGCAGCTTGGATGTGACAAGCTATGGCTACACCTTC. Full variable domain (rest looked up from reference TRBV5-1 and TRBJ1-2): KAGVTQTPRYLIKTRGQQVTLSCSPISGHRSVSWYQQTPGQGLQFLFEYFSETQRNKGNFPGRFSGRQFSNSRSEMNVSTLELGDSALYLCASSLDVTSYGYTFGSGTRLTVV.

J is TRBJ2-5 and V is TRBV12-3 or TRBV12-4; D perhaps matches TRBD1 (7 bases). The CDR3 contains 15 residues. The V gene lost 6 bases and the J gene lost 5 bases, with 19 bases spanning the gap. In DNA, the CDR3 is TGTGCCAGCAGCCCAGGGGGGCAGGGTGGGGAGACCCAGTACTTC. Protein product: CASSPGGQGGETQYF.

For the CDR3, the DNA is TGTGCCAGCAGCCACGGCCGAGGAAGGGTGGATACGCAGTATTTT. Translated, it gives CASSHGRGRVDTQYF. This rearrangement joins TRBV4-2 to TRBJ2-3; D ambiguous. Trimming pared 3 bases from V and 6 bases from J, leaving 16 bases between. CDR1 is LGHNA, CDR2 YNFKEQ, per germline. The CDR3 is 15 amino acids.

A few counts support this clonotype. The rearrangement joins TRBV2 to TRBJ2-5; TRBD1 matches 7 bases. The CDR3 consists of 15 residues. The germline V gene has CDR1 SNHLY and CDR2 FYNNEI. With V trimmed by 0 bases and J by 2 bases, 3 bases remained unmatched. CDR3 region: CASSEAGRGQETQYF. The CDR3 DNA reads TGTGCCAGCAGTGAAGCGGGCAGGGGGCAAGAGACCCAGTACTTC.

This clonotype occurred many times. This sequence joins TRBV11-2 and TRBJ1-1; D is undetermined. Per germline, CDR1 SGHAT and CDR2 FQNNGV. There are 13 residues in the CDR3. V gave up 1 base and J gave up 6 bases, with 9 bases separating them. CDR3: CASSLVGRAEAFF. The CDR3 region has the DNA TGTGCCAGCAGCTTAGTCGGGCGTGCTGAAGCTTTCTTT.

This CDR3 reads CSARVLGGTDTQYF. CDR3 nucleotide sequence: TGCAGTGCTAGGGTACTAGGGGGCACAGATACGCAGTATTTT. V is TRBV20-1 and J is TRBJ2-3; either TRBD1 or TRBD2 may supply D (5 bases each). The CDR3 covers 14 residues. V was trimmed by 3 bases and J by 1 base, leaving 11 bases between them. CDR1 is DFQATT, CDR2 SNEGSKA, per germline (reference sequence).

The chain uses TRBV5-1 and TRBJ1-1; a possible D gene is TRBD1 (6 bases). The germline gives CDR1 SGHRS, CDR2 YFSETQ. The CDR3 loop spans 14 amino acids. Trimming left V 0 bases short and J 5 bases short, with 11 bases between. The CDR3 DNA reads as TGCGCCAGCAGCTTGGGAGCGGGGGCGACTGAAGCTTTCTTT. Translating it yields CASSLGAGATEAFF.

This clonotype has more than one count but fewer than ten. The chain employs TRBV5-1 and TRBJ2-6; D unclear. Looked up from germline, CDR1 is SGHRS and CDR2 is YFSETQ. The V end lost 1 base, the J end lost 2 bases, and 16 bases lay between the germline ends. There are 18 residues in the CDR3. CDR3 nucleotide sequence: TGCGCCAGCAGCTTGAACTGGGCGGTTGAGGCTGGGGCCAACGTCCTGACTTTC. It encodes CASSLNWAVEAGANVLTF.